The 22 T cell receptor beta chains below come from one sample, sequenced in a study of response to subunit inactivated influenza vaccine. TCRdb called the RT-PCR reads again in MiXCR, with one record for every CDR3 protein. The repertoire consists of about 800,000 distinct CDR3 sequences, with roughly 20% occurring once and the leading ten covering roughly 10%. The sequencing here drew on PBMCs from blood, taken around 5 days after vaccination. These receptors all come from a man in his forties or fifties who received an inactivated influenza vaccine.

The chain recombines TRBV12-3 or TRBV12-4 with TRBJ2-3; TRBD2 is a possible D gene (5 bases). CDR3 length: 14 amino acids. V lost 2 bases and J 7 bases, leaving 13 bases between the germline ends. The CDR3 nucleotides are TGTGCCAGCAGTTTAATAGCGAGCGCTCATACGCAGTATTTT. Its translation is CASSLIASAHTQYF.

The J gene is TRBJ2-2, the V gene TRBV10-3; weak D call: TRBD1 (5 bases). From germline, CDR1 is ENHRY and CDR2 SYGVKD. The CDR3 length is 15 residues. V lost 0 bases to trimming and J lost 0 bases, with 5 bases between them. Written as DNA, the CDR3 is TGTGCCATCAGTGAGTCGGGGCCGAACACCGGGGAGCTGTTTTTT. Residues: CAISESGPNTGELFF.

This clonotype was detected ten times or more. This chain uses TRBV3-1 with TRBJ2-7; 10 bases are shared with TRBD2. The trim removed 2 bases at V and 6 bases at J, leaving 4 bases unmatched. Germline CDR1 is LGHDT and CDR2 is YNNKEL (reference sequence). The CDR3 contains 14 residues. CDR3 in amino acids: CASSQRLAGGEQYF. The CDR3 nucleotides are TGTGCCAGCAGCCAACGCTTAGCGGGAGGCGAGCAGTACTTC.

This clonotype was recorded a few times. This chain joins TRBV20-1 and TRBJ1-1, with 10 bases that match TRBD1. V shed 1 base and J 6 bases; nucleotides not matched to a gene: 5. Germline V CDR1 and CDR2: DFQATT, SNEGSKA (reference sequence). The CDR3 is 14 amino acids. CDR3 amino acids: CSARAGTGVPEAFF. CDR3 DNA sequence: TGCAGTGCTAGAGCCGGGACAGGGGTCCCTGAAGCTTTCTTT.

This chain uses TRBV7-2 with TRBJ2-1; 11 nucleotides agree with TRBD2. This CDR3 has 15 residues. The germline V gene encodes CDR1 SGHTA and CDR2 FQGNSA. V was pared by 5 bases and J by 10 bases, with 10 bases of the junction left unmatched. The CDR3 coding sequence is TGTGCCAGCAGCCTAACTAGCGGGAGCCCGGAGGAGCAGTTCTTC. Protein sequence: CASSLTSGSPEEQFF.

As regards this clonotype: This may arise from a read error, as a much more abundant clone is one base away. The DNA of the CDR3 is TGTGCCAGCAGCGTAGCTCGAGAGTGGGCGGGAGGACTCCAAGAGACCCAGTACTTC. Amino acid sequence: CASSVAREWAGGLQETQYF. V usage is TRBV9 and J usage is TRBJ2-5, with 8 nucleotides matching TRBD2. From germline, CDR1 is SGDLS and CDR2 YYNGEE. V gave up 0 bases and J gave up 1 base; unmatched junction bases: 14. The CDR3 runs 19 residues.

The DNA for the CDR3 is TGCAGTGCTCGGGCCAGCTCGAACACCGGGGAGCTGTTTTTT. It codes for CSARASSNTGELFF. V usage is TRBV20-1 and J usage is TRBJ2-2; no reliable D call. The CDR3 runs to 14 residues. The germline gives CDR1 DFQATT, CDR2 SNEGSKA (reference sequence). The V and J ends lost 5 bases and 0 bases respectively, with 10 bases between them.

There are a few counts of this clonotype. The V call is TRBV4-3, the J call TRBJ2-1; 10 bases align to TRBD2. V shed 0 bases, J shed 5 bases, and the junction held 7 bases outside the gene matches. The germline V gene has CDR1 LGHNA and CDR2 YSLEER. CDR3 size: 17 residues. CDR3 residues: CASSQDKREGLNNEQFF. CDR3 nucleotide sequence: TGCGCCAGCAGCCAAGATAAGCGGGAGGGCCTTAACAATGAGCAGTTCTTC.

This rearrangement joins TRBV10-3 to TRBJ1-3; D unresolved. V was cut by 2 bases and J by 2 bases, with 10 bases left in between. The CDR3 totals 15 residues. Germline V lookup: CDR1 ENHRY, CDR2 SYGVKD. The CDR3 nucleotides are TGTGCCATCAGTGAGACGGCAGCGGCTGGAAACACCATATATTTT. This gives the protein CAISETAAAGNTIYF.

The J gene is TRBJ2-3, the V gene TRBV7-2; tentative D call: TRBD2 (5 bases). The CDR3 is 16 amino acids. Trimming stripped 0 bases from V and 0 bases from J, with 10 bases between. Germline V gives CDR1 SGHTA, CDR2 FQGNSA. The CDR3 spells CASSLALGLSTDTQYF. The CDR3 DNA sequence: TGTGCCAGCAGCTTAGCTCTCGGACTTAGCACAGATACGCAGTATTTT.

The sample holds a few counts of this clonotype. The V call is TRBV20-1, the J call TRBJ2-1; D gene uncertain. Germline CDR1 is DFQATT and CDR2 is SNEGSKA (reference sequence). V lost 4 bases and J 0 bases, leaving 19 bases between the germline ends. The CDR3 extends over 17 amino acids. CDR3 sequence reads: CSANIQLRVSSYNEQFF. The CDR3 bases are TGCAGTGCTAATATTCAGCTACGGGTGAGCTCCTACAATGAGCAGTTCTTC.

The chain links TRBV10-3 to TRBJ2-1; TRBD1 matches at 8 bases. Germline values: CDR1 ENHRY, CDR2 SYGVKD. J gave up 4 bases and V 7 bases, and 9 bases lay outside the gene matches. The CDR3 spans 15 residues. The CDR3 sequence: CAITDPGQVYNEQFF. In DNA, the CDR3 is TGTGCCATCACAGACCCGGGACAGGTTTACAATGAGCAGTTCTTC.

This chain uses TRBV5-5 with TRBJ2-7; D not resolved. Trimming removed 0 bases at V and 1 base at J, with 11 bases between. The CDR3 is made up of 15 amino acids. Germline CDR1 SGHKS, CDR2 YYEKEE (reference sequence). CDR3 amino acids: CASSLGTVSSYEQYF. The CDR3 nucleotides read TGTGCCAGCAGCTTGGGAACAGTTAGTTCCTACGAGCAGTACTTC.

This chain links TRBV4-1 with TRBJ1-1; tentatively, D is TRBD1 (5 bases). V was cut by 1 base and J by 4 bases, with 13 bases left in between. The CDR3 is made up of 15 amino acids. Germline loops: CDR1 MGHRA, CDR2 YSYEKL. CDR3 region: CASSQAQGGTTEAFF. CDR3 coding DNA: TGCGCCAGCAGCCAAGCCCAGGGAGGGACCACTGAAGCTTTCTTT.

J is TRBJ2-2 and V is TRBV10-3; D is ambiguous. In germline, CDR1 is ENHRY, CDR2 SYGVKD. The CDR3 length is 12 residues. Between the trimmed V and J ends, which lost 11 bases and 6 bases, there was a span of 13 bases. The CDR3, as DNA: TGTGCCGCGTCCCGTTCTCCCGGGGAGCTGTTTTTT. It translates to CAASRSPGELFF.

This clonotype was counted between two and nine times. The chain joins TRBV15 to TRBJ2-5; a weak D match, TRBD1 (6 bases). Trimming left V 0 bases short and J 5 bases short, with 7 bases between. CDR1 LNHNV and CDR2 YYDKDF come from the germline V gene (reference sequence). The CDR3 length is 13 residues. The CDR3 coding sequence is TGTGCCACCAGCAGAGATCAGGGGGAGACCCAGTACTTC. It yields the protein CATSRDQGETQYF.

This clonotype has a handful of counts. V and J are TRBV4-1 and TRBJ1-6; D is unresolved. Germline lookup yields CDR1 MGHRA and CDR2 YSYEKL. The CDR3 has 16 amino acids. V was cut by 4 bases and J by 7 bases, with 17 bases left in between. For the CDR3, the DNA is TGCGCCAGCAGCCCCTCGTTGGGCAGCCTCAATTCACCCCTCCACTTT. Translating it yields CASSPSLGSLNSPLHF.

V gene TRBV28 combines with J gene TRBJ2-1, with D possibly TRBD2 on 5 matching bases. This CDR3 spans 17 amino acids. The V end was cut by 6 bases, the J end by 1 base, with 19 bases between. Germline V gene lookup returns CDR1 MDHEN and CDR2 SYDVKM. The chain's CDR3 is CASSSVAGLWSYNEQFF. For the CDR3, the DNA is TGTGCCAGCAGCTCAGTGGCGGGCCTATGGTCCTACAATGAGCAGTTCTTC.

This sequence joins TRBV20-1 and TRBJ2-7, with D unclear. Between the trimmed V and J ends, which lost 5 bases and 7 bases, there was a span of 12 bases. This CDR3 region has 11 residues. Germline V lookup: CDR1 DFQATT, CDR2 SNEGSKA (reference sequence). The CDR3 bases are TGCAGTGCTGTGGAGCCTGGGGAGCAGTACTTC. Translating gives CSAVEPGEQYF.

This clonotype was seen a handful of times. The chain joins TRBV5-6 to TRBJ1-1, with D possibly matching TRBD1 (5 bases). V was trimmed by 4 bases and J by 8 bases, leaving 15 bases between them. Per germline, CDR1 SGHDT and CDR2 YYEEEE. The CDR3 is made up of 13 amino acids. CDR3: CASSPQPGEEAFF. CDR3 nucleotide sequence: TGTGCCAGCAGCCCCCAGCCGGGGGAAGAAGCTTTCTTT.

This clonotype occurred a few times. This sequence joins TRBV13 and TRBJ2-5; D is perhaps TRBD1 or TRBD2 (6 bases each). This CDR3 has 13 residues. Germline CDR1 PRHDT, CDR2 FYEKMQ (reference sequence). V lost 5 bases and J lost 4, with 11 bases in between. The CDR3, as DNA: TGTGCCAGCAGCCCTACGGGGGCAGAGACCCAGTACTTC. Translating gives CASSPTGAETQYF.

This chain uses TRBV12-3 or TRBV12-4 with TRBJ1-6; D may be TRBD1 (6 bases). The CDR3 has 12 amino acids. V lost 11 bases and J lost 10, with 15 bases in between. The CDR3 loop reads CASRGGRSPLHF. The CDR3 nucleotides are TGTGCCTCTAGGGGGGGTAGGTCACCCCTCCACTTT.